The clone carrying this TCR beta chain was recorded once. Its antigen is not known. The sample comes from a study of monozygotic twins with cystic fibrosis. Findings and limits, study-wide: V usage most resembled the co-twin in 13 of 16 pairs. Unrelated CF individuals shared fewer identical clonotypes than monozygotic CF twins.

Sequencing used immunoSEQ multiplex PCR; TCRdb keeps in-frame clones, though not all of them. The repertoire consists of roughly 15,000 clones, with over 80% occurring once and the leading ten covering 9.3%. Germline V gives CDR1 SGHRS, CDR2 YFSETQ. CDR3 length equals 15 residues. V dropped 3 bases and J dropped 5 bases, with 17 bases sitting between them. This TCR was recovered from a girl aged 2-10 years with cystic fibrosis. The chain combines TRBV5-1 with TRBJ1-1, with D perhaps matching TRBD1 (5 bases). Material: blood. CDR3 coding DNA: TGCGCCAGCAGCTGGGACGGGACGTTGGGGACTGAAGCTTTCTTT. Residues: CASSWDGTLGTEAFF.